This TCR beta chain appears in the sequencing data of a study of CD8 T cells in Susac syndrome. The authors sequenced TCR beta from blood CD8+ and CD4+ T cells. TEMRA cells were enriched by FACS, and CD4+ and CD8+ T cells were negatively isolated. The CDR3 is 14 amino acids. The germline V and J ends were trimmed by 4 bases and 6 bases, with 13 bases remaining between them. In germline, CDR1 is SGHRS, CDR2 YFSETQ. General study results and limits: Regarding the TCR sequencing and HLA analysis, the study admitted that a relatively small number of individuals were involved.

Random hexamers were used to reverse transcribe roughly 0.5 to 1 ug of RNA. Amplification of the TCR beta CDR3 was carried out by immunoSEQ multiplex PCR, which spanned a total of 54 Vbeta and 13 Jbeta segments. A single record per CDR3 protein comes from TCRdb applying MiXCR to the immunoSEQ multiplex PCR reads. The sample has a few hundred thousand distinct CDR3 sequences; 93% are singletons. In the case of this clonotype: The antigen is unknown.

The V and J genes are TRBV5-1 and TRBJ1-4; D may be TRBD1 (5 bases). Sample: CD4+ T cells from PBMCs. The clonotype was recovered from a human donor with multiple sclerosis. The CDR3 nucleotides read TGCGCCAGCAGCATTGGGACGGCGGATGAAAAACTGTTTTTT. Translated: CASSIGTADEKLFF.